A selection of T cell receptor beta chains follows, all from one sample in a study of tumor-infiltrating lymphocytes in primary liver carcinoma. TCRdb re-called the multiplex PCR reads with MiXCR, one entry per CDR3 protein. The sample lists over 250,000 distinct CDR3 sequences; 58% were seen once. Sequenced sample: peripheral blood. These receptors were taken from a woman aged 25 to 39 with primary liver carcinoma and hepatitis B virus infection. CDR3s include the opening cysteine and the closing phenylalanine or tryptophan.

v_call: TRBV4-2; j_call: TRBJ1-1; cdr3_aa: CASSQGRRGGWLTEAFF
v_call: TRBV28; j_call: TRBJ2-5; cdr3_aa: CASSFSLSGRLYQETQYF
v_call: TRBV15; j_call: TRBJ2-7; cdr3_aa: CATSRGLAGVYEQYF
v_call: TRBV6-1; j_call: TRBJ2-1; cdr3_aa: CASSQERGLNNEQFF
v_call: TRBV5-6; j_call: TRBJ2-3; cdr3_aa: CASSQRLAGVEGTNTQYF
v_call: TRBV13; j_call: TRBJ1-4; cdr3_aa: CASSSGHGNEKLFF
v_call: TRBV6-1; j_call: TRBJ2-1; cdr3_aa: CASSQTTEQFF
v_call: TRBV28; j_call: TRBJ2-1; cdr3_aa: CTSSPSGRGAYNEQFF
v_call: TRBV5-5; j_call: TRBJ1-5; cdr3_aa: CASSPMPTGGQPQHF
v_call: TRBV12-3/TRBV12-4; j_call: TRBJ2-3; cdr3_aa: CASTRDGSWDTQYF
v_call: TRBV11-2; j_call: TRBJ2-3; cdr3_aa: CDSSLAAGGMDTQYF
v_call: TRBV11-2; j_call: TRBJ1-2; cdr3_aa: CASSLESSATCGYNF
v_call: TRBV10-3; j_call: TRBJ2-3; cdr3_aa: CAISAGGPSISTDTRYF
v_call: TRBV6-1; j_call: TRBJ2-7; cdr3_aa: CASSQYRDNHSYEQYF